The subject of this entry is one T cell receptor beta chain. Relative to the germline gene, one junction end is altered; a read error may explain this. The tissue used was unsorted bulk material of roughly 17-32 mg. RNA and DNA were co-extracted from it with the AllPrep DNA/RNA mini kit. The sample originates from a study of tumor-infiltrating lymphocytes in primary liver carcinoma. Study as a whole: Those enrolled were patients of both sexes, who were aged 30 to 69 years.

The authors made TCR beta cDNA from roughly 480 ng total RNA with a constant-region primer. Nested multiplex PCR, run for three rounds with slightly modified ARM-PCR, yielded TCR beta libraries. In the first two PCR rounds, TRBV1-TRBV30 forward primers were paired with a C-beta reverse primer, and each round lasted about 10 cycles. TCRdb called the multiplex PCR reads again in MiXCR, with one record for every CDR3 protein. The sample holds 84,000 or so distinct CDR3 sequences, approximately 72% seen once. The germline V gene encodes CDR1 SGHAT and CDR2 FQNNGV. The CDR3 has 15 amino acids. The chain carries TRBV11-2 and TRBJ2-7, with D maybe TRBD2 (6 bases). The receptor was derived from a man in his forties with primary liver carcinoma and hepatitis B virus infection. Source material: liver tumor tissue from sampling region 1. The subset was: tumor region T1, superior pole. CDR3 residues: CVSSLGGTLPYERYF. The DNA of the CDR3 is TGTGTCAGCAGCCTCGGCGGGACCCTACCCTACGAGCGGTACTTC. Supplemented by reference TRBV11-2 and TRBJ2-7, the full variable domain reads EAGVAQSPRYKIIEKRQSVAFWCNPISGHATLYWYQQILGQGPKLLIQFQNNGVVDDSQLPKDRFSAERLKGVDSTLKIQPAKLEDSAVYLCVSSLGGTLPYERYFGPGTRLTVT.